The text below deals with one T cell receptor beta chain. The source of the sample is a study of blood T cell repertoires in COVID-19. About the study: There were acute and convalescent COVID-19 samples, and they came from the United States, Italy and Spain. T cells, B-cell-depleted T cells, or PBMCs provided the cDNA or gDNA that served as material.

In the source study's methods: Estimation of nucleated cell counts was performed using reference gene primer amplification. Generated by immunoSEQ multiplex PCR, the TCRdb table keeps only in-frame clones and is missing some. V, J and clone size are taken as reported in that table, and D and trimming were inferred from the DNA itself. The sample yields around 92,000 clones, 86% seen once. Germline CDR1 reads MDHEN; CDR2 reads SYDVKM. The CDR3 covers 15 residues. V dropped 8 bases and J dropped 5; count of bases not matched to a gene: 7. This clonotype was sampled from a woman aged 60 to 75 in a cohort sampled during active or convalescent COVID-19. The sequencing sample was made of peripheral blood. J is TRBJ1-5 and V is TRBV28; TRBD1 matches 12 bases. The CDR3 sequence: CASRPGTGGDQPQHF. The CDR3 coding sequence is TGTGCCAGCCGCCCGGGGACAGGGGGCGATCAGCCCCAGCATTTT.